The sequence of this T cell receptor (beta chain) was determined in a study of blood T cell repertoires in COVID-19. Study as a whole: There were acute and convalescent COVID-19 samples, and they came from the United States, Italy and Spain. T cells, B-cell-depleted T cells, or PBMCs provided the cDNA or gDNA that served as material.

Authors' data handling: The authors estimated nucleated cell counts from reference gene primer amplification. Method: immunoSEQ multiplex PCR; TCRdb's copy keeps in-frame clones and lacks some. That table supplies the V and J calls and clone size; D and trimming were determined from the DNA. This table has 300,000 to 350,000 clones, around 87% appearing once. J lost 6 bases, V lost 9 bases, and 11 bases had no gene match. CDR3 length: 14 amino acids. Germline V gene lookup returns CDR1 SNHLY and CDR2 FYNNEI. The sequence was obtained from a man younger than 35 with active or convalescent COVID-19. Sequencing was done on a sample of peripheral blood. The chain combines TRBV2 with TRBJ2-1; 7 bases are shared with TRBD2. The DNA for the CDR3 is TGTGCCAGAGCTCTCGGGACTATGGGCAATGAGCAGTTCTTC. Translated: CARALGTMGNEQFF.